Listed below are T cell receptor beta chains from one sample, sequenced in a study of T-cell memory formation after mild COVID-19. TCRdb processed the 5' RACE reads anew with MiXCR; each CDR3 protein has one entry. Counted here are 400,000 or so distinct CDR3 sequences, over 20% occurring once; the ten biggest clones make up around 13%. The sequenced sample was PBMCs or a T cell subset sorted from them (not recorded which). These receptors were obtained from an adult woman who had mild COVID-19 (a few samples of this study predate the infection). Cell type and time point are not known. The CDR3 runs from the conserved cysteine through the conserved F or W. The size entry is marked missing in some rows and otherwise reads once, few, many or a size class.

size	V	CDR3
NA	TRBV7-3	CASRPGLTGDGYTF
NA	TRBV12-3/TRBV12-4	CASSLRDQGVVFF
many	TRBV3-1	CASSRGRVDGYTF
NA	TRBV7-9	CASSQSTGAGHHEQYF
few	TRBV9	CASSEALGGGGRTYEQYF
NA	TRBV27	CASSFLAQRTDTQYF
few	TRBV5-1	CASSLMDRAEGYTF
few	TRBV6-2/TRBV6-3	CASRNYRTYEQYF
few	TRBV27	CASSFYMNTEAFF
few	TRBV12-3/TRBV12-4	CASSLEGQGINEQFF
NA	TRBV28	CASSFAMIYGYTF
NA	TRBV6-5	CASSYHRDLNNEQFF
few	TRBV6-5	CASSQKRGSNQPQHF
NA	TRBV7-2	CASSLALGPETQYF
NA	TRBV29-1	CSARTANTEAFF
NA	TRBV7-8	CASSLASLGAGIQFF
few	TRBV27	CASSLDPRYTGELFF
few	TRBV10-3	CAISESRSGRLYEQYF
NA	TRBV6-2/TRBV6-3	CASSGRGADTQYF
few	TRBV6-6	CASSYPTGGQNTEAFF
NA	TRBV20-1	CSALSRRNEQYF
once	TRBV4-1	CASSQGTGGLSSGYTF
many	TRBV7-6	CASSLRGNTGELFF
NA	TRBV24-1	CATSDMSPTGSGEQFF
NA	TRBV29-1	CSVVGTLTDTQYF
NA	TRBV12-3/TRBV12-4	CASSLGPYRAKNIQYF
few	TRBV14	CASSQVRGSEQYF
few	TRBV6-5	CASSLLASHNEQFF
few	TRBV5-1	CASSLGHGYEQYF
few	TRBV2	CASRLYEQYF
few	TRBV6-6	CASSYSTGNSPLHF
NA	TRBV3-1	CASTPRGSSSNEQFF
few	TRBV29-1	CSVTFLAGGYEQYF
NA	TRBV29-1	CSVEGGGRDNEQFF
few	TRBV19	CASSDNNRVFPISMVQPQHF
few	TRBV6-1	CASSERQGGDTQYF
few	TRBV10-3	CAAGVTYEQYF
few	TRBV7-8	CASILWISGGMDEQFF
few	TRBV11-2	CASSPQGAVSTDTQYF
NA	TRBV9	CASSLGTDSSYEQYF
NA	TRBV19	CASSSTGGIGGELFF
NA	TRBV9	CASSVDWLLRDRVEAFF
NA	TRBV20-1	CSARDSGMGTGELFF
many	TRBV10-3	CAISGVRTYEQYF
NA	TRBV5-8	CASSLLGGGSYGYTF